This T cell receptor (beta chain) was captured in a study of shared clonotypes between healthy human individuals. Clones were read by immunoSEQ multiplex PCR, and TCRdb kept only the in-frame ones, dropping some. The profile shows a few million clones, 90% to 96% of them singletons. Adults of Caucasian background living in Nashville, Tennessee made up all donors. With V trimmed by 1 base and J by 5 bases, 4 bases remained unmatched. The germline CDR1 and CDR2 sequences are SGHTA and FQGNSA. The CDR3 spans 14 residues. This receptor was identified in a man in his late teens or twenties in good health. The sample was naive CD4+ T cells sorted from blood. The subset: CD45RA+ positively selected. This sequence joins TRBV7-2 and TRBJ1-2, with 7 nucleotides matching TRBD1. The CDR3 DNA follows: TGTGCCAGCAGCTTAGGTCGACAGGGATATGGCTACACCTTC. As protein: CASSLGRQGYGYTF.